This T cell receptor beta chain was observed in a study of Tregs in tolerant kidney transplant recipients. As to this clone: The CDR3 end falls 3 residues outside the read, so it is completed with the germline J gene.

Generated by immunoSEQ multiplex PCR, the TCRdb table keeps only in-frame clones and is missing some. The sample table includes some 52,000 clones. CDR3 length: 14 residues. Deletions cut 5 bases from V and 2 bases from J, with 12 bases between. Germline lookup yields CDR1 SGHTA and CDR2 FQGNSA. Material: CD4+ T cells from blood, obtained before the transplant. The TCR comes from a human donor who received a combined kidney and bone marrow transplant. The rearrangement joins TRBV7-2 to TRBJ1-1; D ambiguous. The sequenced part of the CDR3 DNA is TGTGCCAGCAGCCCAAACCTAGGTAACACTGAA. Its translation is CASSPNLGNTE. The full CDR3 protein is CASSPNLGNTEAFF.